This TCR beta chain was identified in a study of T cell responses to AZD1222 COVID-19 vaccine. Notes on the study in general: Baseline serostatus was positive in only six AZD1222 recipients. Close to half of all spike-specific TCRs reportedly target regions of the variants that are unmutated. Spike as a whole was targeted by vaccine-associated CD4 TCRs, dominant at 160-218 and 743-854. Repertoires were collected only later (after the peak T cell response had occurred).

As for this clone: Its antigen remains unidentified.

Method: immunoSEQ multiplex PCR; TCRdb's copy keeps in-frame clones and lacks some. This sample has fewer than 150,000 clones, with under 90% found just once. The CDR3 totals 13 residues. V shed 11 bases and J shed 3 bases, with 16 bases lying between them. Germline CDR1 and CDR2: MNHEY and SVGAGI. This TCR was recovered from an adult in good health. This chain links TRBV6-5 with TRBJ2-5; either TRBD1 or TRBD2 may fit D (6 bases each). Sequencing was performed on peripheral blood, taken on day 0 of AZD1222 vaccination. Here the CDR3 reads CAVLRRGEETQYF. In nucleotides, the CDR3 is TGTGCCGTACTCAGGAGGGGGGAAGAGACCCAGTACTTC.